This TCR beta chain derives from a study of cytomegalovirus exposure and HLA in healthy donors. PCR employed 60 Vbeta and 13 Jbeta primers. As handled by the study authors: In a later analysis, approximately 73 million unique TCR beta chains included roughly 11 million shared by two or more donors. Assay used: immunoSEQ multiplex PCR; TCRdb lists only in-frame clones, some missing. V and J calls and clone size are those listed in that table; D and trimming were worked out from the DNA. The sample has a few hundred thousand clones, roughly 85% seen once. Worth noting for this clone: Its antigen is not identified.

Germline V gene sequence: CDR1 LNHNV, CDR2 YYDKDF (reference sequence). The CDR3 has 15 residues. V was trimmed by 5 bases and J by 1 base, leaving 12 bases between them. Study-level results: A later analysis linked fewer than 20,000 TCR beta sequences to HLA alleles at 0.05 false discovery rate. Presence/absence analyses assumed roughly uniform sequencing depth across donors, which may not hold. TCR association rates varied by HLA locus in a later analysis, with DRB1 highest and HLA-C lowest.

V usage is TRBV15 and J usage is TRBJ2-1; D is undetermined. The TCR was taken from a man between 18 and 29 years old in good health and CMV-seronegative. Specimen: PBMCs. The CDR3 spells CATSPRAPSYNEQFF. CDR3 sequence (DNA): TGTGCCACCAGCCCTCGAGCACCGTCCTACAATGAGCAGTTCTTC. Full variable domain (missing parts from reference TRBV15 and TRBJ2-1): DAMVIQNPRYQVTQFGKPVTLSCSQTLNHNVMYWYQQKSSQAPKLLFHYYDKDFNNEADTPDNFQSRRPNTSFCFLDIRSPGLGDTAMYLCATSPRAPSYNEQFFGPGTRLTVL.